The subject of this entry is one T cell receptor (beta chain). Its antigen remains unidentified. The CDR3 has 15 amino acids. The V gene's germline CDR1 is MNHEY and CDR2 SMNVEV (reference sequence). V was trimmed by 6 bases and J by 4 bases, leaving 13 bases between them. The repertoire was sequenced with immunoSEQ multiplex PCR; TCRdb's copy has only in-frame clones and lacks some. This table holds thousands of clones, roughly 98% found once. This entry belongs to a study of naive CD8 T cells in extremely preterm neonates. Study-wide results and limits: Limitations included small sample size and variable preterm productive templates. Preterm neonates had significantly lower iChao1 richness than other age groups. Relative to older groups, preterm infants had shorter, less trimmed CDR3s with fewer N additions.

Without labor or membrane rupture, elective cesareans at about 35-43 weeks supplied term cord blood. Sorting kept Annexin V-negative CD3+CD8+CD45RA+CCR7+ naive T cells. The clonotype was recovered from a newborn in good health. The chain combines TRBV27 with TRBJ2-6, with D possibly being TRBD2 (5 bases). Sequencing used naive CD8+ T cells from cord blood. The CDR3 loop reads CASSPTRPGANVLTF. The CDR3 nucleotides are TGTGCCAGCAGCCCCACTAGGCCGGGGGCCAACGTCCTGACTTTC.